This entry concerns a single T cell receptor beta chain. This clonotype appeared a few times. The antigen this receptor binds is unknown. The sample holds no much larger clone one base away, and base qualities are not on file. Libraries were made using RT-PCR. The sequencer listed for this sample is NextSeq 550. TCRdb reprocessing: public reads trimmed at Q25 with fastp, clones called with MiXCR, in-frame beta chains kept. Rows matching on CDR3 protein sequence are summarized as one entry with the most common DNA and genes. The sample table shows roughly 880,000 distinct CDR3 sequences, and under 20% are seen once. Of the sample, roughly 6.4% falls within the top ten clones. This sample stems from a study of patients and donors after allogeneic stem cell transplantation (dated by TCRdb to 2018 to 2021). V sheds 6 bases and J sheds 4 bases, leaving 12 bases between their ends. From its cysteine to its phenylalanine, the CDR3 spans 12 amino acids. Only the CDR3 region is kept as DNA, spanning 36 bases read in frame from base 1. CDR1 DFQATT and CDR2 SNEGSKA were looked up in the germline V gene (reference sequence).

This TCR was sampled from a human donor who was either an allogeneic HSCT recipient or a stem cell or donor lymphocyte infusion donor (not recorded which). It is not recorded whose cells these are; they may come from a transplant donor. The source material was blood, either unsorted or a sorted T cell fraction (not recorded which). Recombination linked TRBV20-1 to TRBJ2-5; too little of a D gene remains to name it. The DNA sequence follows: TGCAGTGCCAAATTAGCAGGAGAGACCCAGTACTTC. Its translation is CSAKLAGETQYF.